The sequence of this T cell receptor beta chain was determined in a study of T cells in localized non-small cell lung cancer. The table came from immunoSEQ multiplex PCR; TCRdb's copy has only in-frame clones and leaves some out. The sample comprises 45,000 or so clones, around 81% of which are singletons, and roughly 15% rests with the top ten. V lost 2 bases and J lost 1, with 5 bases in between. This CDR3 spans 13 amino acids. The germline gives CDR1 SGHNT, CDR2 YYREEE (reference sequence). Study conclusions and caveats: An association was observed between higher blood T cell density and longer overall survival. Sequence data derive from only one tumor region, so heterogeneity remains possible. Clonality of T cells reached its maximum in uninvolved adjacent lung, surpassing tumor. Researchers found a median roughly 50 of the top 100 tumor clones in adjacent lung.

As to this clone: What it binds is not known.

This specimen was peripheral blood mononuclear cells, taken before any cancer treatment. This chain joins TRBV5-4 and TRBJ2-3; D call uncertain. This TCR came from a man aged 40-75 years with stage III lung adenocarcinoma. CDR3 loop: CASSFRGTDTQYF. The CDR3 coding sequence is TGTGCCAGCAGCTTCCGGGGCACAGATACGCAGTATTTT.